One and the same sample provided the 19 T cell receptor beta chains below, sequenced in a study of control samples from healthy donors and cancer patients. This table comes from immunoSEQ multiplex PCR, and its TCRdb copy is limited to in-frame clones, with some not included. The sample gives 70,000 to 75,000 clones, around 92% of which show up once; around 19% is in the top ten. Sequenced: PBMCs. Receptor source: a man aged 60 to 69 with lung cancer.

CDR3 loop: CATSSTVLSGNTIYF. Written as DNA, the CDR3 is TGTGCCACCAGCAGTACAGTATTATCTGGAAACACCATATATTTT. This chain connects TRBV15 to TRBJ1-3; D gene unclear. Per germline, CDR1 LNHNV and CDR2 YYDKDF (reference sequence). Trimming cost V 3 bases and J 1 base, with 10 bases left between them. This CDR3 has 15 amino acids. The full variable domain, rest sourced from reference TRBV15 and TRBJ1-3, is DAMVIQNPRYQVTQFGKPVTLSCSQTLNHNVMYWYQQKSSQAPKLLFHYYDKDFNNEADTPDNFQSRRPNTSFCFLDIRSPGLGDTAMYLCATSSTVLSGNTIYFGEGSWLTVV.

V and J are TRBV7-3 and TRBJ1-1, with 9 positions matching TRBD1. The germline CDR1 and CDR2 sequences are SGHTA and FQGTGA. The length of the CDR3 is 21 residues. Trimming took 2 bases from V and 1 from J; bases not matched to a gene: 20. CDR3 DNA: TGTGCCAGCAGCTTAGAACTCTTCTACGGGACAGGGTCCGGCGCGAACACTGAAGCTTTCTTT. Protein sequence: CASSLELFYGTGSGANTEAFF.

CDR3: CASSYRGETQYF. CDR3 nucleotide sequence: TGTGCCAGCAGCTATCGGGGAGAGACCCAGTACTTC. The chain employs TRBV5-4 and TRBJ2-5, with D perhaps matching TRBD2 (5 bases). The CDR3 totals 12 residues. The V gene's germline CDR1 is SGHNT and CDR2 YYREEE (reference sequence). The V gene lost 3 bases and the J gene lost 4 bases, with 7 bases spanning the gap.

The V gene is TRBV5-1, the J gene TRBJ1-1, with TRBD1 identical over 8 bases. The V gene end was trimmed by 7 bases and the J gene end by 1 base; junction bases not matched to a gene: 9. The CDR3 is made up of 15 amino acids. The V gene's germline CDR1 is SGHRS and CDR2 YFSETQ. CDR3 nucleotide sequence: TGCGCCAGCGCTCTATTGGACAGGGAGAACACTGAAGCTTTCTTT. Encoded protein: CASALLDRENTEAFF.

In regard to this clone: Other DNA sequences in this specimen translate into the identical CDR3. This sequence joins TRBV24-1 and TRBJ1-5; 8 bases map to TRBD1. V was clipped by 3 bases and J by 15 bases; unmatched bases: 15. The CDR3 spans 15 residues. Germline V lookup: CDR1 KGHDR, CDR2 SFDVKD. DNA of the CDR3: TGTGCCACCAGTGATCGGAACACGACAGGGGACCGAGTGCATTTT. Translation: CATSDRNTTGDRVHF.

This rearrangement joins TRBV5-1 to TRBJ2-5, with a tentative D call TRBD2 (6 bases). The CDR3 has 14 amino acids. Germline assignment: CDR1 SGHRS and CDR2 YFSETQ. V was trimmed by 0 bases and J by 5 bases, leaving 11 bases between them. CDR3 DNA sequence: TGCGCCAGCAGCTTGGCCTATCGGGGGGAGACCCAGTACTTC. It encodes CASSLAYRGETQYF. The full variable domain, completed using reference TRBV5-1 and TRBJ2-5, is KAGVTQTPRYLIKTRGQQVTLSCSPISGHRSVSWYQQTPGQGLQFLFEYFSETQRNKGNFPGRFSGRQFSNSRSEMNVSTLELGDSALYLCASSLAYRGETQYFGPGTRLLVL.

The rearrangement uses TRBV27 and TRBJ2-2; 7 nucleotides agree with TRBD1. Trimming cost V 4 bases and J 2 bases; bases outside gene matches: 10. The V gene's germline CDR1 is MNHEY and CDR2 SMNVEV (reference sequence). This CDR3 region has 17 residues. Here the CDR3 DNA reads TGTGCCAGCAGTTCCCAAAGGGACAGATTAAACACCGGGGAGCTGTTTTTT. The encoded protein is CASSSQRDRLNTGELFF.

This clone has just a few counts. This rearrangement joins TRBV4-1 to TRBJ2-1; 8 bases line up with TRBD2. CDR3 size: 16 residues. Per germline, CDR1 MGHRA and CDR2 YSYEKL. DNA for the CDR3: TGCCCCCCCAGCCAACGGGGGGGGGACTCCTACAATGAGCAGTTCTTC. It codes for CPPSQRGGDSYNEQFF.

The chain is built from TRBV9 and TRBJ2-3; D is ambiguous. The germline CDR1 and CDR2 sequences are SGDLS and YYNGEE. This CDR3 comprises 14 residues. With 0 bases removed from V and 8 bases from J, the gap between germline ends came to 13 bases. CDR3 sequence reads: CASSVGSSGVTQYF. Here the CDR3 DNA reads TGTGCCAGCAGCGTAGGGTCCTCTGGCGTTACGCAGTATTTT.

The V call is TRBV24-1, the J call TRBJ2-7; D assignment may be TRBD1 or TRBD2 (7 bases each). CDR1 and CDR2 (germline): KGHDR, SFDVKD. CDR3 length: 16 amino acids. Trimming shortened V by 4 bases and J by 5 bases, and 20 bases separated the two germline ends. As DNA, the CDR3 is TGTGCCACCAGTGACCCCCCGGGGAGGGGGCTGAACGAGCAGTACTTC. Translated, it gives CATSDPPGRGLNEQYF.

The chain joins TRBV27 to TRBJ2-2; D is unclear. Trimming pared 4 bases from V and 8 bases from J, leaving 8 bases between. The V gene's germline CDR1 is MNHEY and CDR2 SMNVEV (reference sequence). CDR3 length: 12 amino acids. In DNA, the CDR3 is TGTGCCAGCAGTTCCCAATTTGGGGAGCTGTTTTTT. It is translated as CASSSQFGELFF.

The DNA for the CDR3 is TGTGCCAGCAGTCCCGAATGGACAGGGGGTTTAAGGGCCCAGTACTTC. It translates to CASSPEWTGGLRAQYF. V and J are TRBV6-6 and TRBJ2-5; 10 positions match TRBD1. Looked up from germline, CDR1 is MNHNY and CDR2 is SVGAGI (reference sequence). The CDR3 extends over 16 amino acids. V trimming: 5 bases; J trimming: 9 bases; junction bases outside the gene matches: 15.

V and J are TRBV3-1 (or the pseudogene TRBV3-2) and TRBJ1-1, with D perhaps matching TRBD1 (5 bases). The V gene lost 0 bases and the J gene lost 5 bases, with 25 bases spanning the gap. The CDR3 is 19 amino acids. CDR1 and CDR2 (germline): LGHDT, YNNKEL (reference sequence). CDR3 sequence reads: CASSQEAKALFGGTTEAFF. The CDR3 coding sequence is TGTGCCAGCAGCCAAGAAGCCAAGGCTCTCTTCGGAGGGACTACTGAAGCTTTCTTT.

The DNA of the CDR3 is TGTGCCAGCAGCCTAAAGCGGGGGACAGAGTTCTACGAGCAGTACTTC. Residues: CASSLKRGTEFYEQYF. The chain uses TRBV11-2 and TRBJ2-7, with D possibly TRBD2 on 8 matching bases. The CDR3 is made up of 16 amino acids. Trimming removed 5 bases at V and 3 bases at J, with 20 bases between. CDR1 and CDR2 from the germline V gene are SGHAT and FQNNGV.

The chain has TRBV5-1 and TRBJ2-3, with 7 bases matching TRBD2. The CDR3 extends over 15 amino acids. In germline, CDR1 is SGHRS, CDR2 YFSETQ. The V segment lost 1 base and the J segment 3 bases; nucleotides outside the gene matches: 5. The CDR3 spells CASSLSSGVTDTQYF. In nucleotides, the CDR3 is TGCGCCAGCAGCTTGAGCAGCGGGGTTACAGATACGCAGTATTTT.

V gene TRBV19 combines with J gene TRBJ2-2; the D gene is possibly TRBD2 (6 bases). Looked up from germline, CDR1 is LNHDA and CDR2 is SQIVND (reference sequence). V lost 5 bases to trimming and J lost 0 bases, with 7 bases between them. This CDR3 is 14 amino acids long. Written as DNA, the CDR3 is TGTGCCAGTAGTCTAGCGACGAACACCGGGGAGCTGTTTTTT. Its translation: CASSLATNTGELFF.

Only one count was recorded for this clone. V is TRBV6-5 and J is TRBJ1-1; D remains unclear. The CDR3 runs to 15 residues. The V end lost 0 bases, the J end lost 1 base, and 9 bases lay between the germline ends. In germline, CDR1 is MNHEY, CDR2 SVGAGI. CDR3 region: CASSYSSRRNTEAFF. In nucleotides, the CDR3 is TGTGCCAGCAGTTACTCGAGCAGGCGGAACACTGAAGCTTTCTTT.

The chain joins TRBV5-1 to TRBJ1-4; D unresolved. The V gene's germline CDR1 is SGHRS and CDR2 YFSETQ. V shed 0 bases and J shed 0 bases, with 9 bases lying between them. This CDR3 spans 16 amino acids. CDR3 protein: CASSLAPPTTNEKLFF. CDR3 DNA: TGCGCCAGCAGCTTGGCGCCCCCCACAACTAATGAAAAACTGTTTTTT.

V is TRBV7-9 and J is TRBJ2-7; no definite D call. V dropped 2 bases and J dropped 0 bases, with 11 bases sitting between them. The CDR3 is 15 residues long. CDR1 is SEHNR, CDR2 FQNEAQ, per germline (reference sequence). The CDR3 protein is CASSLIPASSYEQYV. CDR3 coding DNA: TGTGCCAGCAGCTTAATCCCAGCGAGCTCCTACGAGCAGTACGTC.